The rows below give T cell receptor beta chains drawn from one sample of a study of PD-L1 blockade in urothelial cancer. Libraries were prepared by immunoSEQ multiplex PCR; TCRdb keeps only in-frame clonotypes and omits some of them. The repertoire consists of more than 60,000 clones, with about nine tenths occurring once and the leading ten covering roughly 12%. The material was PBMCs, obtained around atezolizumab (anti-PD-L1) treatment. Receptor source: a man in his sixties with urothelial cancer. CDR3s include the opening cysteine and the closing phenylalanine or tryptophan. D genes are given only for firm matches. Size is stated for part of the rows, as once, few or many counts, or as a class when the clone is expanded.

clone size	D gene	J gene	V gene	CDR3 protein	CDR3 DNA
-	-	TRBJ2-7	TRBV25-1	CASSDITVRSYEQYF	TGTGCCAGCAGTGATATTACAGTAAGAAGCTACGAGCAGTACTTC
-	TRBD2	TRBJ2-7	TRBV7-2	CASKSGRNYEQYF	TGTGCCAGCAAAAGCGGGAGGAACTACGAGCAGTACTTC
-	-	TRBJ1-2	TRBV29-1	CSVEITGYGYTF	TGCAGCGTTGAGATAACAGGTTATGGCTACACCTTC
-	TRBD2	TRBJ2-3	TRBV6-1	CASSGLAGGRTRFHTQYF	TGTGCCAGCAGTGGACTAGCGGGGGGTAGAACCCGCTTCCATACGCAGTATTTT
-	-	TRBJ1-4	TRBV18	CASSPGREELFF	TGTGCCAGCTCCCCGGGGAGGGAGGAACTGTTTTTT
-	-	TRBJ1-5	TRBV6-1	CASSEWVGRGQPQHF	TGTGCCAGCAGTGAATGGGTCGGGAGAGGTCAGCCCCAGCATTTT
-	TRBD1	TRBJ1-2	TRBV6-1	CASSEVLTGKGGYTF	TGTGCCAGCAGTGAAGTGCTGACAGGGAAAGGTGGCTACACCTTC
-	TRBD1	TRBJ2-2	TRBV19	CASSTGTANTGELFF	TGTGCCAGTAGTACCGGGACAGCGAACACCGGGGAGCTGTTTTTT
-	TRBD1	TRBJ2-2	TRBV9	CASSVRDRENLGELFF	TGTGCCAGCAGCGTAAGGGACAGGGAAAATCTCGGGGAGCTGTTTTTT
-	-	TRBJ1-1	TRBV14	CASSPTANTEAFF	TGTGCCAGCAGCCCGACAGCGAACACTGAAGCTTTCTTT
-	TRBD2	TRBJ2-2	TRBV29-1	CSGRTSGRVRGAGELFF	TGCAGCGGTAGGACTAGCGGGAGGGTCCGAGGGGCCGGGGAGCTGTTTTTT
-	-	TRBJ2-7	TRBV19	CASEDVNSYEQYF	TGTGCCAGCGAGGATGTGAACTCCTACGAGCAGTACTTC
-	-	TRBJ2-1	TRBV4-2	CASSPPGAPAHEQFF	TGTGCCAGCAGCCCCCCAGGGGCCCCTGCGCATGAGCAGTTCTTC
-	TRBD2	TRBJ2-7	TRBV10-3	CAIRGEGYEQYF	TGTGCCATCCGGGGGGAGGGTTACGAGCAGTACTTC
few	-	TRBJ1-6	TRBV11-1	CASSARQGRDSPLHF	TGTGCCAGCAGCGCTCGGCAGGGTCGAGATTCACCCCTCCACTTT
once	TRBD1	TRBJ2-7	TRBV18	CASSPPGQATYEQYF	TGTGCCAGCTCCCCACCGGGACAGGCTACCTACGAGCAGTACTTC
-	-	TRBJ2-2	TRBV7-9	CAATGRGNTGELFF	TGTGCCGCCACCGGCAGGGGGAACACCGGGGAGCTGTTTTTT
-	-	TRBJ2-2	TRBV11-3	CASSLVQGSTGELFF	TGTGCCAGCAGCTTAGTTCAGGGGAGCACCGGGGAGCTGTTTTTT
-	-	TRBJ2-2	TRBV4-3	CASSQERLTGELFF	TGCGCCAGCAGCCAAGAGCGGCTCACCGGGGAGCTGTTTTTT
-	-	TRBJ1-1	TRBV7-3	CASSSGEGQKTEAFF	TGTGCCAGCAGCTCCGGGGAGGGTCAGAAAACTGAAGCTTTCTTT
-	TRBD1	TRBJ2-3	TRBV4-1	CASSQEVAGQGITDTQYF	TGCGCCAGCAGCCAAGAAGTTGCCGGACAGGGGATAACAGATACGCAGTATTTT
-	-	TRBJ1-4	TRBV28	CASRLWGDALSEKLFF	TGTGCCAGCAGGCTCTGGGGGGACGCCCTGAGTGAAAAACTGTTTTTT
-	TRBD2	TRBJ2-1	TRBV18	CASSPSGSPYNEQFF	TGTGCCAGCTCACCAAGCGGGAGCCCCTACAATGAGCAGTTCTTC
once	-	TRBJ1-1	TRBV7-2	CASSLRSDIEAFF	TGTGCCAGCAGCTTACGATCGGACATTGAAGCTTTCTTT
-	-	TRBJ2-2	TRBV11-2	CASSFTGTGELFF	TGTGCCAGCAGCTTTACCGGCACCGGGGAGCTGTTTTTT
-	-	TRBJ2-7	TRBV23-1	CASSQSCRGIASGSYEQYF	TGCGCCAGCAGTCAATCGTGCAGGGGGATCGCTAGCGGGTCCTACGAGCAGTACTTC